Below, 20 T cell receptor beta chains from the same sample are listed, as sequenced in a study of patients and donors after allogeneic stem cell transplantation. TCRdb reprocessed the RT-PCR reads with MiXCR, giving one entry per CDR3 protein. The sample consists of about a million distinct CDR3 sequences, more than 15% of them appearing once. The sequencing input was blood, either unsorted or a sorted T cell fraction (not recorded which). The receptors here all came from a human donor who was either an allogeneic HSCT recipient or a stem cell or donor lymphocyte infusion donor (not recorded which). It is not recorded whose cells these are; they may come from a transplant donor.

In its sample, this clonotype was seen a few times. The chain has TRBV9 and TRBJ2-1, with no clear D. This CDR3 is built from 11 residues. CDR1 is SGDLS, CDR2 YYNGEE, per germline. Deletions cut 3 bases from V and 7 bases from J, with 5 bases between. This CDR3 is CASSGSNEQFF. CDR3 DNA sequence: TGTGCCAGCAGCGGGTCGAATGAGCAGTTCTTC.

Here the CDR3 DNA reads TGTGCCAGCAGTTTCAGGCAGGATACGCAGTATTTT. This gives the protein CASSFRQDTQYF. J is TRBJ2-3 and V is TRBV28, with D unclear. V gave up 3 bases and J gave up 6 bases, with 7 bases separating them. CDR1 is MDHEN and CDR2 is SYDVKM in the germline V gene. The CDR3 spans 12 residues.

V usage is TRBV27 and J usage is TRBJ2-2, with D perhaps matching TRBD2 (6 bases). This CDR3 contains 14 residues. Looked up from germline, CDR1 is MNHEY and CDR2 is SMNVEV (reference sequence). Trimming removed 6 bases from V and 9 bases from J, with 17 bases in between. CDR3 sequence (DNA): TGTGCCAGCAGCCGGGACCGCGGGACCTGGGAGCTGTTTTTT. As protein: CASSRDRGTWELFF.

This clonotype was observed many times. V gene TRBV29-1 combines with J gene TRBJ2-5; 9 bases are shared with TRBD1. The CDR3 runs to 12 residues. Unmatched junction bases numbered 3, after V lost 7 bases and J lost 3 bases. Germline loops: CDR1 SQVTM, CDR2 ANQGSEA. In DNA form, the CDR3 reads TGCAGCGCCGGGACAGGGAAAGAGACCCAGTACTTC. Residues: CSAGTGKETQYF.

This clonotype has at least ten counts. The CDR3 DNA reads TGTGCCAGCAGCACATCCGGACAGTCTGGAAACACCATATATTTT. This codes for CASSTSGQSGNTIYF. This chain uses TRBV7-7 with TRBJ1-3; D perhaps matches TRBD1 (6 bases). The V end was cut by 5 bases, the J end by 1 base, with 12 bases between. The V gene's germline CDR1 is SSHAT and CDR2 FNYEAQ (reference sequence). The CDR3 extends over 15 amino acids.

The chain joins TRBV7-9 to TRBJ2-1; D may correspond to TRBD1 or TRBD2 (6 bases each). Looked up from germline, CDR1 is SEHNR and CDR2 is FQNEAQ (reference sequence). Trimming removed 9 bases at V and 6 bases at J, with 18 bases between. The CDR3 sequence is 14 residues long. CDR3 loop: CASPRRGGGNEQFF. The CDR3 nucleotides are TGTGCCAGTCCCCGCAGGGGAGGAGGCAATGAGCAGTTCTTC.

Only a few counts were recorded for this clonotype. This chain joins TRBV28 and TRBJ2-1; 8 bases line up with TRBD2. This CDR3 comprises 16 residues. The germline V gene has CDR1 MDHEN and CDR2 SYDVKM. V lost 5 bases, J lost 0 bases, and 6 bases stayed unmatched. The DNA for the CDR3 is TGTGCCAGCAGTCCCCCGCTAGCGGGCTCCTACAATGAGCAGTTCTTC. Its protein is CASSPPLAGSYNEQFF.

This clonotype was seen a handful of times. CDR3 sequence (DNA): TGCAGTGCTAGCGAAAGAGGGCTCACGCGGGGTTCTTCCTACGAGCAGTACTTC. Encoded protein: CSASERGLTRGSSYEQYF. V gene TRBV20-1 combines with J gene TRBJ2-7; a weak D match, TRBD2 (6 bases). The CDR3 spans 18 residues. Germline loops: CDR1 DFQATT, CDR2 SNEGSKA (reference sequence). The V end was cut by 3 bases, the J end by 1 base, with 25 bases between.

Many counts were recorded for this clonotype. This rearrangement joins TRBV12-3 or TRBV12-4 to TRBJ1-5; 7 bases match TRBD1. This CDR3 has 13 residues. The trim removed 4 bases at V and 9 bases at J, leaving 6 bases unmatched. The CDR3 is CASSSTGFGPQHF. Here the CDR3 DNA reads TGTGCCAGCAGTTCGACAGGGTTTGGGCCCCAGCATTTT.

The genes are TRBV2 and TRBJ2-1; D unresolved. V lost 3 bases to trimming and J lost 8 bases, with 17 bases between them. CDR1 is SNHLY, CDR2 FYNNEI, per germline. This CDR3 contains 15 residues. This CDR3 is CASSEAPGYEDEQFF. The CDR3 bases are TGTGCCAGCAGTGAGGCTCCGGGCTACGAGGATGAGCAGTTCTTC.

This clonotype was detected only a few times. This chain joins TRBV11-2 and TRBJ2-3; D unresolved. Trimming removed 4 bases at V and 1 base at J, with 9 bases between. Germline-derived CDR1 and CDR2 are SGHAT and FQNNGV. The length of the CDR3 is 14 residues. CDR3 in DNA: TGTGCCAGCAGCTCCCGTTTACGCACAGATACGCAGTATTTT. It specifies CASSSRLRTDTQYF.

The chain has TRBV7-2 and TRBJ1-5; D uncertain. The CDR3 has 14 amino acids. V was cut by 5 bases and J by 5 bases, with 13 bases left in between. The germline V gene has CDR1 SGHTA and CDR2 FQGNSA. The CDR3 coding sequence is TGTGCCAGCAGCGCACCGGGAACATATCAGCCCCAGCATTTT. As protein: CASSAPGTYQPQHF.

This clonotype was seen a few times. The CDR3 DNA reads as TGTGCCAGCAGAGCCACAGTGGGAAATTCACCCCTCCACTTT. Protein product: CASRATVGNSPLHF. V and J are TRBV6-1 and TRBJ1-6; D is ambiguous. CDR3 length: 14 amino acids. The germline gives CDR1 MNHNS, CDR2 SASEGT. V lost 6 bases, J lost 7 bases, and 13 bases lay in between.

This clonotype has a count of ten or more. The rearrangement uses TRBV7-2 and TRBJ2-2; tentatively, D is TRBD1 or TRBD2 (5 bases each). Germline V gene data show CDR1 as SGHTA and CDR2 as FQGNSA. This CDR3 spans 13 amino acids. Trimming shortened V by 3 bases and J by 5 bases, and 7 bases separated the two germline ends. The CDR3 is CASSFGATGELFF. CDR3 DNA: TGTGCCAGCAGCTTCGGGGCGACCGGGGAGCTGTTTTTT.

On this clonotype: A read error may account for a junction end that differs from germline. The V and J genes are TRBV6-6 and TRBJ2-3; D is ambiguous. CDR3 length: 13 amino acids. CDR1 is MNHNY and CDR2 is SVGAGI in the germline V gene (reference sequence). The CDR3 nucleotides read TGTGCCAGCAGTTTTGTCAGCAAAGATACGCAGTATTTT. The encoded protein is CASSFVSKDTQYF.

The chain is built from TRBV29-1 and TRBJ2-1; 8 nucleotides match TRBD2. Germline V gives CDR1 SQVTM, CDR2 ANQGSEA. J gave up 0 bases and V 5 bases, and 3 bases lay outside the gene matches. This CDR3 is built from 14 residues. The CDR3 reads CSVLSGVSYNEQFF. CDR3 nucleotide sequence: TGCAGCGTTCTTAGCGGGGTCTCCTACAATGAGCAGTTCTTC.

This clonotype was detected a few times. V is TRBV7-9 and J is TRBJ1-2; D call uncertain. In germline, CDR1 is SEHNR, CDR2 FQNEAQ (reference sequence). The CDR3 is made up of 11 amino acids. Trimming took off 1 base at V and 7 bases at J, with 4 bases between the two ends. The CDR3 sequence is CASSLGPGYTF. CDR3 DNA: TGTGCCAGCAGCTTAGGTCCTGGCTACACCTTC.

This clonotype was seen many times. The chain is built from TRBV20-1 and TRBJ2-3, with no clear D. This CDR3 comprises 16 residues. The V end was cut by 6 bases, the J end by 2 bases, with 21 bases between. Germline loops: CDR1 DFQATT, CDR2 SNEGSKA (reference sequence). CDR3 protein: CSARTGRGLNTDTQYF. CDR3 sequence (DNA): TGCAGTGCCAGAACCGGTAGAGGTCTAAACACAGATACGCAGTATTTT.

The gene calls are TRBV7-9 and TRBJ2-7; possible D gene TRBD2, 5 bases. V dropped 4 bases and J dropped 2 bases, with 12 bases sitting between them. This CDR3 is 14 amino acids long. Germline assignment: CDR1 SEHNR and CDR2 FQNEAQ (reference sequence). For the CDR3, the DNA is TGTGCCAGCAGCTCCCCCGACGGGACCTACGAGCAGTACTTC. Translating it yields CASSSPDGTYEQYF.

This rearrangement joins TRBV5-1 to TRBJ2-7; TRBD2 matches 13 bases. V lost 2 bases, J lost 5 bases, and 4 bases stayed unmatched. CDR3 length equals 15 residues. The germline V gene encodes CDR1 SGHRS and CDR2 YFSETQ. The DNA for the CDR3 is TGCGCCAGCAGCTTCGGACTAGCGGGAGTAAACGAGCAGTACTTC. Its translation is CASSFGLAGVNEQYF.